This entry lists 12 T cell receptor beta chains sequenced from one sample in a study of identical twins. TCRdb re-analysed the 5' RACE reads in MiXCR, keeping a single row per CDR3 protein. The profile shows a few hundred thousand distinct CDR3 sequences, less than 25% of them singletons. This sample also belongs to another study, concerning T cells expressing NK-cell markers.

The sequenced sample consisted of CD4+ T cells sorted from blood. These receptors were obtained from a woman aged 18-35 years in good health.

V and J are TRBV5-1 and TRBJ2-2, with D unresolved. Trimming left V 8 bases short and J 4 bases short, with 15 bases between. The length of the CDR3 is 14 residues. Per germline, CDR1 SGHRS and CDR2 YFSETQ. DNA for the CDR3: TGCGCCAGTTCCCAGGAAATCGGCACCGGGGAGCTGTTTTTT. This translates into CASSQEIGTGELFF.

This clonotype was seen only a few times. The CDR3 region is CASSVFWRDTGELFF. DNA for the CDR3: TGTGCCAGCAGCGTGTTCTGGCGGGACACCGGGGAGCTGTTTTTT. This chain joins TRBV9 and TRBJ2-2; D perhaps matches TRBD2 (5 bases). The V gene's germline CDR1 is SGDLS and CDR2 YYNGEE. Trimming pared 2 bases from V and 3 bases from J, leaving 11 bases between. The CDR3 runs to 15 residues.

This chain links TRBV7-9 with TRBJ2-7; D not resolved. V lost 10 bases to trimming and J lost 3 bases, with 13 bases between them. Germline CDR1 and CDR2: SEHNR and FQNEAQ (reference sequence). The CDR3 length is 12 residues. The CDR3 DNA sequence: TGTGCCATCAGACGTGGGGACTACGAGCAGTACTTC. Its protein is CAIRRGDYEQYF.

The chain links TRBV25-1 to TRBJ2-2; D is unresolved. V dropped 5 bases and J dropped 7 bases, with 14 bases sitting between them. Germline-derived CDR1 and CDR2 are MGHDK and SYGVNS. This CDR3 contains 14 residues. The CDR3 nucleotides read TGTGCCAGCAGTTCGTCAGGACGAAACGGGGAGCTGTTTTTT. Amino acid sequence: CASSSSGRNGELFF.

This clonotype was recorded a few times. The chain recombines TRBV20-1 with TRBJ1-1; D is undetermined. Trimming pared 6 bases from V and 2 bases from J, leaving 16 bases between. This CDR3 is 14 amino acids long. CDR1 is DFQATT, CDR2 SNEGSKA, per germline (reference sequence). The CDR3 bases are TGCAGTGCCGGCCGACCGTCTCCAAACACTGAAGCTTTCTTT. This translates into CSAGRPSPNTEAFF.

This clonotype was seen a few times. The CDR3 protein is CASSFRAEAFF. The DNA of the CDR3 is TGTGCCAGCAGCTTCCGGGCCGAAGCTTTCTTT. The chain is built from TRBV5-6 and TRBJ1-1; D unresolved. The V end lost 2 bases, the J end lost 8 bases, and 7 bases lay between the germline ends. CDR1 is SGHDT and CDR2 is YYEEEE in the germline V gene. This CDR3 spans 11 amino acids.

This clonotype was counted between two and nine times. J is TRBJ2-7 and V is TRBV12-3 or TRBV12-4, with 9 bases identical to TRBD2. This CDR3 has 15 residues. The ends lost 6 bases at V and 3 bases at J; junction bases unmatched: 9. CDR3 region: CASSRGTSRFYEQYF. DNA of the CDR3: TGTGCCAGCAGCCGGGGGACTAGCCGATTCTACGAGCAGTACTTC.

This clonotype was observed a handful of times. CDR3 bases: TGTGCCATCAGTGAACGGGACTCGAACACCGGGGAGCTGTTTTTT. Translated: CAISERDSNTGELFF. The rearrangement uses TRBV10-3 and TRBJ2-2, with D maybe TRBD2 (6 bases). The CDR3 is 15 residues long. CDR1 and CDR2 (germline): ENHRY, SYGVKD. The V end lost 3 bases, the J end lost 0 bases, and 8 bases lay between the germline ends.

This clonotype came up a few times. The rearrangement uses TRBV3-1 and TRBJ2-7, with D tentatively TRBD1 or TRBD2 (5 bases each). The germline V and J ends were trimmed by 4 bases and 7 bases, with 17 bases remaining between them. The CDR3 has 14 amino acids. Looked up from germline, CDR1 is LGHDT and CDR2 is YNNKEL (reference sequence). CDR3 coding DNA: TGTGCCAGCAGCCGTAGTGAAGGGACGAGGGAGCAGTACTTC. Amino acid sequence: CASSRSEGTREQYF.

This clonotype came up a few times. This chain uses TRBV4-1 with TRBJ2-1; D unresolved. The CDR3 spans 17 residues. From germline, CDR1 is MGHRA and CDR2 YSYEKL. V was pared by 4 bases and J by 5 bases, with 21 bases between. The CDR3 nucleotides read TGCGCCAGCAGCCGCCAACCGGGTGCACAGAGTCACAATGAGCAGTTCTTC. Its protein product is CASSRQPGAQSHNEQFF.

This chain links TRBV9 with TRBJ1-1; no clear D. V gave up 0 bases and J gave up 1 base, with 10 bases separating them. Germline CDR1 and CDR2: SGDLS and YYNGEE. The CDR3 length is 15 residues. The CDR3 protein is CASSVVPSGNTEAFF. The DNA of the CDR3 is TGTGCCAGCAGCGTAGTACCTTCTGGGAACACTGAAGCTTTCTTT.

The J gene is TRBJ2-1, the V gene TRBV12-3 or TRBV12-4; TRBD2 aligns across 12 bases. V was pared by 3 bases and J by 7 bases, with 7 bases of the junction left unmatched. This CDR3 region has 16 residues. The CDR3: CASSLTSGSRGNEQFF. CDR3 bases: TGTGCCAGCAGTTTGACTAGCGGGAGTCGGGGAAATGAGCAGTTCTTC.